This TCR beta chain was profiled in a study of blood T cell repertoires in COVID-19. Study overall: Some COVID-19 samples were acute and others convalescent; all came from the United States, Italy and Spain.

Seattle researchers signed up patients amid active infection and tracked them longitudinally. Some clones are missing from TCRdb's copy, which holds only in-frame ones; the method was immunoSEQ multiplex PCR. Here the sample spans 28,000 or so clones, 88% being singletons. Trimming took 6 bases from V and 1 from J; bases not matched to a gene: 4. This CDR3 contains 14 residues. Germline V gene sequence: CDR1 MGHRA, CDR2 YSYEKL. The TCR comes from a man aged 55 to 70 with COVID-19, enrolled during active disease. Specimen: peripheral blood. The chain has TRBV4-1 and TRBJ2-5; 8 bases fit TRBD2. The CDR3 region has the DNA TGCGCCAGCAGACTCCGGGGGGGCCAAGAGACCCAGTACTTC. This codes for CASRLRGGQETQYF.